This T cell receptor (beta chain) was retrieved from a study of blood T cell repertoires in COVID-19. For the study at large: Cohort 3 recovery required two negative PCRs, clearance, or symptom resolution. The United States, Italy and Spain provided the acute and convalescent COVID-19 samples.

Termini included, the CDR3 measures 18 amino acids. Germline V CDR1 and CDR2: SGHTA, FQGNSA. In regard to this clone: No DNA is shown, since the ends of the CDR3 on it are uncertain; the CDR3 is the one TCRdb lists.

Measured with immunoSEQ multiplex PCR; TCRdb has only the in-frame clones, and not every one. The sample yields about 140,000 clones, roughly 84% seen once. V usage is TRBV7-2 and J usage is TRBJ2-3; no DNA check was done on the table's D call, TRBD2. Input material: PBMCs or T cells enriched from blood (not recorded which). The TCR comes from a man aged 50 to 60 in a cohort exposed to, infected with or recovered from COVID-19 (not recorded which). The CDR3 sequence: CASNPVPASGGSTDTQYF.